These 30 T cell receptor beta chains came from one sample sequenced in a study of T cell responses to AZD1222 COVID-19 vaccine. Method: immunoSEQ multiplex PCR; TCRdb's copy keeps in-frame clones and lacks some. The sample records 120,000 or so clones, about 87% being singletons. Specimen: peripheral blood, collected on day 0 of AZD1222 vaccination. These receptors were obtained from an adult in good health.

The rearrangement uses TRBV7-9 and TRBJ1-2; D ambiguous. This CDR3 has 12 amino acids. The V end lost 4 bases, the J end lost 12 bases, and 15 bases lay between the germline ends. Germline V gene lookup returns CDR1 SEHNR and CDR2 FQNEAQ (reference sequence). As DNA, the CDR3 is TGTGCCAGCAGCTCGCCCCACAGCTCGCACACCTTC. It codes for CASSSPHSSHTF.

This clone was recorded once. This chain connects TRBV2 to TRBJ2-3, with D possibly TRBD2 on 6 matching bases. The CDR3 has 14 residues. Germline CDR1 SNHLY, CDR2 FYNNEI. The germline V and J ends were trimmed by 7 bases and 1 base, with 12 bases remaining between them. Written as DNA, the CDR3 is TGTGCCAGCATGCAGGGAGGTGGCACAGATACGCAGTATTTT. Translation: CASMQGGGTDTQYF.

The gene calls are TRBV6-4 and TRBJ2-1; 9 nucleotides match TRBD1. J was trimmed by 11 bases and V by 4 bases; bases with no gene match: 6. Germline CDR1 MRHNA, CDR2 SNTAGT. This CDR3 spans 13 amino acids. CDR3 nucleotides: TGTGCCAGCAGTGCATCGGACAGGGGTCAGCAGTTCTTC. Translation: CASSASDRGQQFF.

The CDR3, as DNA: TGTGCCTGGGGGGACAGGGGAGATCAGCCCCAGCATTTT. It codes for CAWGDRGDQPQHF. The chain uses TRBV30 and TRBJ1-5; 10 nucleotides line up with TRBD1. Trimming at V came to 5 bases and at J to 5 bases, leaving 3 bases not matched to a gene. The CDR3 totals 13 residues. The germline CDR1 and CDR2 sequences are GTSNPN and SVGIG (reference sequence).

The chain recombines TRBV6-5 with TRBJ1-3; D gene unclear. The V end lost 2 bases, the J end lost 7 bases, and 12 bases lay between the germline ends. CDR1 and CDR2 (germline): MNHEY, SVGAGI. This CDR3 contains 14 residues. In nucleotides, the CDR3 is TGTGCCAGCAGTTACGGAGGGTATGGGAACACCATATATTTT. This codes for CASSYGGYGNTIYF.

The rearrangement joins TRBV2 to TRBJ1-1, with 8 positions matching TRBD1. The germline V gene encodes CDR1 SNHLY and CDR2 FYNNEI. This CDR3 is built from 12 residues. The V segment lost 6 bases and the J segment 5 bases; nucleotides outside the gene matches: 2. CDR3 residues: CASSGQGTEAFF. The CDR3, as DNA: TGTGCCAGCAGCGGACAGGGTACTGAAGCTTTCTTT.

The chain recombines TRBV7-9 with TRBJ2-5; D may be TRBD2 (5 bases). Germline V CDR1 and CDR2: SEHNR, FQNEAQ (reference sequence). CDR3 length equals 16 residues. V was pared by 5 bases and J by 4 bases, with 20 bases between. CDR3 nucleotide sequence: TGTGCCAGCAGCACTCCGAGGGAAGTCGGAGGAGAGACCCAGTACTTC. It codes for CASSTPREVGGETQYF.

Here the CDR3 reads CASGTSFAEQFF. The CDR3 bases are TGTGCCAGCGGGACTAGTTTTGCTGAGCAGTTCTTC. This chain connects TRBV2 to TRBJ2-1; TRBD2 matches at 8 bases. The CDR3 covers 12 residues. Germline V gene data show CDR1 as SNHLY and CDR2 as FYNNEI. The ends lost 8 bases at V and 9 bases at J; junction bases unmatched: 6.

This clone has a single count. The rearrangement joins TRBV2 to TRBJ2-1; TRBD2 might be the D (5 bases). With 7 bases removed from V and 7 bases from J, the gap between germline ends came to 14 bases. Germline lookup yields CDR1 SNHLY and CDR2 FYNNEI. The CDR3 is 13 residues long. The CDR3 DNA is TGTGCCAGCATCCTGGACCCGGGAAATGAGCAGTTCTTC. Translation gives CASILDPGNEQFF.

The chain couples TRBV13 to TRBJ2-5; 11 nucleotides match TRBD2. This CDR3 comprises 17 residues. Germline loops: CDR1 PRHDT, CDR2 FYEKMQ (reference sequence). V dropped 7 bases and J dropped 1; count of bases not matched to a gene: 11. The CDR3 reads CASTPGGTSGSQETQYF. In DNA, the CDR3 is TGTGCCAGCACCCCGGGCGGGACTAGCGGCTCCCAAGAGACCCAGTACTTC.

The rearrangement uses TRBV4-3 and TRBJ2-5; D may be TRBD1 (6 bases). The germline gives CDR1 LGHNA, CDR2 YSLEER. This CDR3 has 15 amino acids. V was pared by 1 base and J by 4 bases, with 13 bases between. This chain's CDR3 is CASSQVGASGETQYF. As DNA, the CDR3 is TGCGCCAGCAGCCAAGTGGGGGCGTCAGGAGAGACCCAGTACTTC.

V usage is TRBV27 and J usage is TRBJ1-6; 8 nucleotides align to TRBD1. Unmatched junction bases numbered 3, after V lost 2 bases and J lost 12 bases. CDR3 length: 13 residues. Germline loops: CDR1 MNHEY, CDR2 SMNVEV (reference sequence). This chain's CDR3 is CASSLNRGEPLHF. The CDR3, as DNA: TGTGCCAGCAGTTTAAACAGGGGGGAACCCCTCCACTTT.

This clone was observed a handful of times. The chain joins TRBV15 to TRBJ2-1; TRBD2 agrees at 9 bases. CDR1 LNHNV and CDR2 YYDKDF come from the germline V gene (reference sequence). V lost 0 bases and J lost 4; bases outside the gene matches: 7. The CDR3 length is 17 residues. In DNA, the CDR3 is TGTGCCACCAGCAGAGATCCGCGCGGGAGGGGTTACAATGAGCAGTTCTTC. Protein: CATSRDPRGRGYNEQFF.

The genes are TRBV24-1 and TRBJ2-7; 8 bases match TRBD1. Germline CDR1 reads KGHDR; CDR2 reads SFDVKD. The CDR3 contains 15 residues. The J segment lost 5 bases and the V segment lost 4 bases, leaving 9 bases of the junction unmatched. The CDR3 nucleotides read TGTGCCACCAGTGACCCACGGGACAGGTTCGACGAGCAGTACTTC. It yields the protein CATSDPRDRFDEQYF.

The CDR3 sequence is CASRPQGFQEPQHF. Written as DNA, the CDR3 is TGTGCCAGCAGACCACAGGGGTTTCAGGAGCCCCAGCATTTT. The chain carries TRBV6-5 and TRBJ1-5; 7 bases are shared with TRBD1. The V gene's germline CDR1 is MNHEY and CDR2 SVGAGI. Trimming removed 6 bases from V and 8 bases from J; junction bases left unmatched: 10. The CDR3 spans 14 residues.

This chain links TRBV3-1 (or the pseudogene TRBV3-2) with TRBJ1-6; D is ambiguous. Looked up from germline, CDR1 is LGHDT and CDR2 is YNNKEL (reference sequence). The CDR3 is 14 amino acids. V gave up 6 bases and J gave up 6 bases, with 12 bases separating them. The CDR3 here is CASRSLAGNSPLHF. Written as DNA, the CDR3 is TGTGCCAGCAGAAGTCTCGCGGGTAATTCACCCCTCCACTTT.

The chain employs TRBV7-9 and TRBJ2-7, with 7 bases matching TRBD1. The V segment lost 5 bases and the J segment 4 bases; nucleotides outside the gene matches: 2. The CDR3 is made up of 12 amino acids. Germline values: CDR1 SEHNR, CDR2 FQNEAQ (reference sequence). CDR3 DNA sequence: TGTGCCAGCAGCCCGGACAGGTACGAGCAGTACTTC. Its protein product is CASSPDRYEQYF.

J is TRBJ2-7 and V is TRBV29-1; the D gene is possibly TRBD1 (5 bases). CDR3 length equals 11 residues. CDR1 and CDR2 (germline): SQVTM, ANQGSEA. Trimming cost V 6 bases and J 3 bases, with 9 bases left between them. The CDR3 coding sequence is TGCAGCGTCCTACAGGACTACGAGCAGTACTTC. This gives the protein CSVLQDYEQYF.

The V call is TRBV3-1 (or the pseudogene TRBV3-2), the J call TRBJ2-3; a possible D gene is TRBD2 (6 bases). This CDR3 comprises 16 residues. Germline CDR1 and CDR2: LGHDT and YNNKEL (reference sequence). The V end lost 4 bases, the J end lost 2 bases, and 16 bases lay between the germline ends. The CDR3 is CASSPLAGGVTDTQYF. The DNA of the CDR3 is TGTGCCAGCAGCCCCCTGGCGGGCGGGGTCACAGATACGCAGTATTTT.

This rearrangement joins TRBV19 to TRBJ1-1, with no clear D. Germline V CDR1 and CDR2: LNHDA, SQIVND (reference sequence). This CDR3 is built from 15 residues. Trimming shortened V by 5 bases and J by 4 bases, and 17 bases separated the two germline ends. The CDR3 DNA reads as TGTGCCAGTAGTGCTCCTGGGGATCAAAGCACTGAAGCTTTCTTT. Encoded protein: CASSAPGDQSTEAFF.

The chain is built from TRBV11-1 and TRBJ1-1; D is unclear. V lost 2 bases, J lost 3 bases, and 4 bases lay in between. The germline V gene encodes CDR1 SGHAT and CDR2 FQDESV (reference sequence). The CDR3 is made up of 12 amino acids. CDR3 residues: CASSLWDTEAFF. As DNA, the CDR3 is TGTGCCAGCAGCTTATGGGACACTGAAGCTTTCTTT. Variable domain in full (rest from reference TRBV11-1 and TRBJ1-1): EAEVAQSPRYKITEKSQAVAFWCDPISGHATLYWYRQILGQGPELLVQFQDESVVDDSQLPKDRFSAERLKGVDSTLKIQPAELGDSAMYLCASSLWDTEAFFGQGTRLTVV.

This rearrangement joins TRBV6-4 to TRBJ1-2; no definite D call. The germline gives CDR1 MRHNA, CDR2 SNTAGT. Between the trimmed V and J ends, which lost 3 bases and 5 bases, there was a span of 13 bases. The CDR3 is 14 residues long. As DNA, the CDR3 is TGTGCCAGCAGTGAGACAACCGCGGGGTATGGCTACACCTTC. Translating it yields CASSETTAGYGYTF.

The chain uses TRBV6-1 and TRBJ1-1, with D maybe TRBD1 (5 bases). CDR1 is MNHNS, CDR2 SASEGT, per germline. The CDR3 runs 14 residues. With 2 bases removed from V and 7 bases from J, the gap between germline ends came to 14 bases. The CDR3 DNA is TGTGCCAGCAGTGAAAGCGGGAGGGGTCATGAAGCTTTCTTT. Residues: CASSESGRGHEAFF.

V gene TRBV18 combines with J gene TRBJ2-7; D could derive from TRBD1 or TRBD2 (6 bases each). CDR1 KGHSH and CDR2 LQKENI come from the germline V gene. Trimming shortened V by 6 bases and J by 1 base, and 16 bases separated the two germline ends. This CDR3 is 15 amino acids long. The CDR3 loop reads CASSLSEGESYEQYF. CDR3 in DNA: TGTGCCAGCTCCCTTTCGGAGGGGGAATCCTACGAGCAGTACTTC.

The V call is TRBV4-3, the J call TRBJ1-4; 7 bases are shared with TRBD1. Trimming removed 3 bases from V and 4 bases from J; junction bases left unmatched: 5. There are 15 residues in the CDR3. Germline assignment: CDR1 LGHNA and CDR2 YSLEER. CDR3 bases: TGCGCCAGCAGCCACGACAGGGCTGGTAATGAAAAACTGTTTTTT. Protein product: CASSHDRAGNEKLFF.

This chain connects TRBV5-1 to TRBJ2-1; a weak D match, TRBD2 (5 bases). This CDR3 spans 15 amino acids. Looked up from germline, CDR1 is SGHRS and CDR2 is YFSETQ. V shed 4 bases and J shed 2 bases, with 13 bases lying between them. The CDR3 DNA reads as TGCGCCAGCAGCCCCCGAGGGCCCGCCTACAATGAGCAGTTCTTC. Amino acids: CASSPRGPAYNEQFF.

The chain couples TRBV7-9 to TRBJ2-7; D uncertain. V was shortened by 10 bases and J by 0 bases, with 10 bases between the two germline ends. Germline lookup yields CDR1 SEHNR and CDR2 FQNEAQ (reference sequence). The CDR3 runs to 12 residues. The CDR3 sequence is CATGPDSYEQYF. CDR3 DNA sequence: TGTGCCACAGGTCCAGACTCCTACGAGCAGTACTTC.

The genes are TRBV7-9 and TRBJ2-2; 9 bases fit TRBD1. Germline loops: CDR1 SEHNR, CDR2 FQNEAQ (reference sequence). V was pared by 5 bases and J by 9 bases, with 10 bases of the junction left unmatched. The CDR3 extends over 15 amino acids. Here the CDR3 reads CASSPRDREIRELFF. The CDR3 region has the DNA TGTGCCAGCAGCCCTCGGGACAGGGAGATCCGGGAGCTGTTTTTT.

The CDR3 spells CASSIDQPGRDEKLFF. CDR3 coding DNA: TGTGCCAGTAGTATAGATCAACCTGGTAGAGATGAAAAACTGTTTTTT. This chain connects TRBV19 to TRBJ1-4; D unresolved. The CDR3 runs 16 residues. Per the germline V gene, CDR1 is LNHDA and CDR2 is SQIVND (reference sequence). The V end was cut by 0 bases, the J end by 6 bases, with 14 bases between.

The rearrangement uses TRBV2 and TRBJ2-1; D is undetermined. Germline V gene data show CDR1 as SNHLY and CDR2 as FYNNEI. CDR3 length: 13 residues. V shed 1 base and J shed 4 bases, with 5 bases lying between them. This chain's CDR3 is CASSEVGYNEQFF. The CDR3 nucleotides read TGTGCCAGCAGTGAAGTAGGGTACAATGAGCAGTTCTTC.